This T cell receptor beta chain was sequenced during a study of shared clonotypes between healthy human individuals (dated by TCRdb to 2018 to 2020). Context from the whole study: The cohort comprised a couple of women and a few men aged 18 to 49 years. To estimate repertoire size and how much clonotype sharing occurs between individuals, the study deeply sequenced the blood TCR repertoires of about five healthy adults. Libraries were prepared and TCR repertoires were sequenced by different laboratories using diverse techniques, in order to increase sequencing depth and limit assay-specific biases. Leukapheresis yielded between about 0.94 and 8.9 billion PBMCs per donor. The full study reports these points: Pairwise subsampling led to the expectation that sequencing depth would affect the degree of clonotype sharing among donors. Because the study included only a small number of donors, the genetic and exposure-history diversity represented was limited. Sampling was limited to blood, and TCR repertoires in tissue likely differ from TCR repertoires in blood.

Using the deep immunoSEQ assay, multiplex PCR amplified TCR CDR3 regions from genomic DNA. Extracted genomic DNA from each cell subset was spread evenly across all wells of several immunoSEQ 96-well plates, with each plate serving as a replicate. For unsorted PBMC, roughly 270 ng genomic DNA, equal to tens of thousands of T cell genomes, was loaded into each replicate PCR. Ten immunoSEQ deep assay plates were used to sequence unsorted PBMC genomic DNA. Purified libraries were quantified with a Qubit 3.0 fluorometer, sized on a Bioanalyzer 2100, and re-quantified with the KAPA Library Quantification kit. Every immunoSEQ 96-well plate was sequenced on a dedicated single-read 150-cycle Illumina NextSeq 550 flow cell. The published analysis was carried out like this. Because the immunoSEQ output held only junctional sequences and lacked quality scores, the filtering could not match the filtering applied to full-length reads. To assign V/J genes and CDR3, sequences were annotated using PyIR, a Python wrapper for IgBLAST v1.9, with IMGT germline references. Reads were removed for weak V/J assignments (E-value above 1e-6), missing CDR3, stop codons, out-of-frame junctions, or ambiguous translated residues. V3J clonotypes were defined by identical inferred V gene, J gene, and CDR3 amino acid sequence. To compute the percentage overlap between repertoires, the number of shared unique clonotypes was divided by the size of the smaller repertoire. Richness of each repertoire was evaluated using RTK rarefaction, the Chao1 estimator, and Recon v2.1 estimates of unobserved clonotypes. TCRdb re-hosts the immuneACCESS table, in-frame sequences only. Its copies lack some clones; in the studies checked, an unresolved V gene accounts for under half of them, and the cause for the rest is not known. V, J and clone size derive from that table, while D and trimming were established from the DNA sequence. This sample gives some 470,000 clones in total; 76% of them show up just once. The ten largest clones capture approximately 13% of the sample.

Spanning cysteine to phenylalanine, the CDR3 consists of 15 amino acids. Only the CDR3 region is kept as DNA, spanning 45 bases read in frame from base 1. Trimming leaves V shorter by 0 bases and J shorter by 4 bases, with the junction holding 7 bases beyond the gene matches. CDR1 and CDR2 (SGDLS, YYNGEE) derive from the germline V gene. Remarks on this clone: Its binding antigen is unknown. Base qualities are missing; no much larger clone stands one base away.

Healthy HIV-negative adults with no recently reported acute infections or vaccinations were included as donors. Every donor was a Caucasian adult living in Nashville, Tennessee, USA. In the unsorted samples, 87 million or so PBMCs were counted, and genomic DNA was extracted using the QIAamp DNA Blood Mini kit. Blood was collected by leukapheresis, and PBMCs were isolated by Ficoll-Histopaque density gradient centrifugation and then cryopreserved in liquid nitrogen vapor phase. The sample was PBMCs. The chain is made from TRBV9 and TRBJ2-7, with 7 bases in between that match TRBD2. This clonotype originated in a woman aged 40-49 years in good health. Some clones in this sample may be carry-over from other donors' samples. This receptor carries the CDR3 CASSVEAGETYEQYF. The bases are TGTGCCAGCAGCGTAGAGGCGGGAGAAACGTACGAGCAGTACTTC.